The 23 T cell receptor beta chains below all came from one sample that was sequenced in a study of T cell responses to AZD1222 COVID-19 vaccine. TCRdb's table, derived via immunoSEQ multiplex PCR, lists solely in-frame clones and lacks some. The sample includes 95,000 to 150,000 clones, more than 70% of them seen just once. This sample comprised peripheral blood, obtained on day 0 of AZD1222 vaccination. The receptor set was obtained from an adult in good health.

V and J are TRBV5-1 and TRBJ2-7, with TRBD1 identical over 9 bases. The CDR3 loop spans 14 amino acids. CDR1 and CDR2 from the germline V gene are SGHRS and YFSETQ. J lost 5 bases, V lost 3 bases, and 6 bases had no gene match. CDR3 residues: CASSWRDRAHEQYF. The CDR3 nucleotides are TGCGCCAGCAGCTGGCGGGACAGGGCCCACGAGCAGTACTTC.

The chain links TRBV30 to TRBJ2-5; D not certain. Germline lookup yields CDR1 GTSNPN and CDR2 SVGIG (reference sequence). The CDR3 consists of 12 residues. Trimming left V 0 bases short and J 2 bases short, with 4 bases between. The CDR3 DNA reads as TGTGCCTGGAGTGTTCAGCAAGAGACCCAGTACTTC. This codes for CAWSVQQETQYF.

This chain uses TRBV11-3 with TRBJ2-5, with 7 nucleotides matching TRBD2. The ends lost 1 base at V and 3 bases at J; junction bases unmatched: 2. The germline V gene encodes CDR1 SGHNT and CDR2 YENEEA. This CDR3 contains 14 residues. The CDR3, as DNA: TGTGCCAGCAGCTTAGGGCTAGCGGAAGAGACCCAGTACTTC. The encoded protein is CASSLGLAEETQYF. Using reference TRBV11-3 and TRBJ2-5 for the parts outside the CDR3, the full variable domain is EAGVVQSPRYKIIEKKQPVAFWCNPISGHNTLYWYLQNLGQGPELLIRYENEEAVDDSQLPKDRFSAERLKGVDSTLKIQPAELGDSAVYLCASSLGLAEETQYFGPGTRLLVL.

The rearrangement links TRBV19 to TRBJ1-1, with TRBD1 matching 9 bases. Germline CDR1 is LNHDA and CDR2 is SQIVND (reference sequence). V was clipped by 7 bases and J by 1 base; unmatched bases: 7. The CDR3 runs 15 residues. As DNA, the CDR3 is TGTGCCAGTAAGGGGGGACAGGGAGCGAACACTGAAGCTTTCTTT. Its protein is CASKGGQGANTEAFF.

V gene TRBV6-1 combines with J gene TRBJ2-1, with D maybe TRBD1 (5 bases). The CDR3 runs 13 residues. CDR1 and CDR2 from the germline V gene are MNHNS and SASEGT. Trimming shortened V by 3 bases and J by 6 bases, and 9 bases separated the two germline ends. The CDR3 sequence: CASSDTGRNEQFF. DNA of the CDR3: TGTGCCAGCAGTGATACAGGTCGCAATGAGCAGTTCTTC.

The chain combines TRBV7-9 with TRBJ2-3, with D unresolved. With 5 bases removed from V and 4 bases from J, the gap between germline ends came to 16 bases. Germline-derived CDR1 and CDR2 are SEHNR and FQNEAQ (reference sequence). The CDR3 contains 15 residues. In nucleotides, the CDR3 is TGTGCCAGCAGCAAACAATCCCGCGCGCCAGATACGCAGTATTTT. This encodes CASSKQSRAPDTQYF.

The chain uses TRBV6-1 and TRBJ1-2; unclear D gene. Trimming removed 3 bases from V and 1 base from J, with 3 bases in between. Germline-derived CDR1 and CDR2 are MNHNS and SASEGT. CDR3 length: 12 residues. The chain's CDR3 is CASSDLNYGYTF. The CDR3 nucleotides are TGTGCCAGCAGTGACCTTAACTATGGCTACACCTTC.

J is TRBJ2-6 and V is TRBV30, with D tentatively TRBD2 (6 bases). Germline V lookup: CDR1 GTSNPN, CDR2 SVGIG (reference sequence). The V end lost 4 bases, the J end lost 4 bases, and 14 bases lay between the germline ends. The CDR3 is made up of 15 amino acids. CDR3 sequence reads: CAWKGLQLGANVLTF. The CDR3 nucleotides read TGTGCCTGGAAGGGACTTCAACTGGGGGCCAACGTCCTGACTTTC.

The rearrangement links TRBV6-4 to TRBJ2-1; D gene unclear. Trimming cost V 5 bases and J 0 bases, with 11 bases left between them. The CDR3 length is 15 residues. Germline lookup yields CDR1 MRHNA and CDR2 SNTAGT. This CDR3 is CASSPFPSSYNEQFF. For the CDR3, the DNA is TGTGCCAGCAGTCCATTTCCGAGCTCCTACAATGAGCAGTTCTTC.

The sample holds one count of this clone. The chain carries TRBV6-6 and TRBJ1-1; a weak D match, TRBD1 (6 bases). The CDR3 runs 15 residues. Germline V gene data show CDR1 as MNHNY and CDR2 as SVGAGI (reference sequence). Deletions cut 2 bases from V and 5 bases from J, with 15 bases between. The CDR3 loop reads CASSYGRRGSTEAFF. The CDR3 nucleotides read TGTGCCAGCAGTTACGGCCGCAGGGGTAGTACTGAAGCTTTCTTT.

The chain is built from TRBV28 and TRBJ2-1; 11 nucleotides match TRBD2. The J segment lost 11 bases and the V segment lost 8 bases, leaving 17 bases of the junction unmatched. The CDR3 contains 16 residues. The germline V gene has CDR1 MDHEN and CDR2 SYDVKM. The CDR3 here is CASPPSSGGERGKQFF. CDR3 nucleotide sequence: TGTGCCAGCCCCCCTAGTAGCGGGGGGGAGAGGGGAAAGCAGTTCTTC. The complete variable domain, with remaining parts taken from reference TRBV28 and TRBJ2-1, reads DVKVTQSSRYLVKRTGEKVFLECVQDMDHENMFWYRQDPGLGLRLIYFSYDVKMKEKGDIPEGYSVSREKKERFSLILESASTNQTSMYLCASPPSSGGERGKQFFGPGTRLTVL.

This clone was counted once. This chain connects TRBV12-3 or TRBV12-4 to TRBJ1-5; the D gene is possibly TRBD1 (5 bases). The CDR3 runs to 13 residues. Between the trimmed V and J ends, which lost 4 bases and 5 bases, there was a span of 9 bases. The CDR3 nucleotides read TGTGCCAGCAGTTCCCTCAGGGATCAGCCCCAGCATTTT. As protein: CASSSLRDQPQHF.

Only one count was recorded for this clone. The V call is TRBV9, the J call TRBJ2-2, with 7 bases fitting TRBD1. Germline CDR1 is SGDLS and CDR2 is YYNGEE. V lost 3 bases to trimming and J lost 2 bases; unmatched junction nucleotides: 4. The CDR3 consists of 15 residues. The CDR3 spells CASSADRENTGELFF. DNA of the CDR3: TGTGCCAGCAGCGCCGACAGGGAAAACACCGGGGAGCTGTTTTTT.

This chain uses TRBV19 with TRBJ1-2; D is undetermined. The CDR3 spans 13 residues. Trimming cost V 5 bases and J 5 bases, with 12 bases left between them. CDR1 and CDR2 (germline): LNHDA, SQIVND (reference sequence). CDR3: CASSQGWGYGYTF. CDR3 DNA sequence: TGTGCCAGTAGTCAAGGGTGGGGATATGGCTACACCTTC.

In its sample, this clone was seen once. The chain carries TRBV7-2 and TRBJ2-1, with 14 bases aligning to TRBD2. Germline trimming cut 5 bases from V and 9 bases from J; bases unmatched to any gene: 9. There are 16 residues in the CDR3. Germline V gene data show CDR1 as SGHTA and CDR2 as FQGNSA. The CDR3 DNA reads as TGTGCCAGCAGCAAGGGACTAGCGGGAGCTATGGGTGAGCAGTTCTTC. Its translation: CASSKGLAGAMGEQFF.

This chain connects TRBV5-4 to TRBJ2-1, with 10 bases lining up with TRBD2. After removal of 5 bases from V and 0 bases from J, the junction contained 2 bases not matched to a gene. The V gene's germline CDR1 is SGHNT and CDR2 YYREEE (reference sequence). This CDR3 contains 15 residues. CDR3 loop: CASSSSGSSYNEQFF. The CDR3 region has the DNA TGTGCCAGCAGTTCTAGCGGGAGCTCCTACAATGAGCAGTTCTTC.

The V gene is TRBV30, the J gene TRBJ1-4; the D is unclear. CDR1 GTSNPN and CDR2 SVGIG come from the germline V gene (reference sequence). V was shortened by 1 base and J by 6 bases, with 6 bases between the two germline ends. The CDR3 extends over 12 amino acids. As DNA, the CDR3 is TGTGCCTGGAGTGGTCAGGATGAAAAACTGTTTTTT. This translates into CAWSGQDEKLFF.

The rearrangement joins TRBV6-6 to TRBJ1-1; no firm D call. Germline V gives CDR1 MNHNY, CDR2 SVGAGI (reference sequence). Trimming cost V 4 bases and J 0 bases, with 12 bases left between them. The CDR3 totals 15 residues. CDR3 in amino acids: CASSWGPIMNTEAFF. The DNA for the CDR3 is TGTGCCAGCAGTTGGGGTCCTATTATGAACACTGAAGCTTTCTTT.

About this clone: One end of the junction varies from germline; a read error may be responsible. The V and J genes are TRBV13 and TRBJ2-1, with D possibly TRBD1 on 5 matching bases. Germline V CDR1 and CDR2: PRHDT, FYEKMQ (reference sequence). This CDR3 spans 12 amino acids. The CDR3 loop reads CASSLGRQGRIF. CDR3 DNA: TGTGCCAGCAGCTTAGGAAGGCAGGGTAGGATCTTC.

This chain uses TRBV7-8 with TRBJ2-3; perhaps D is TRBD1 or TRBD2 (7 bases each). Germline lookup yields CDR1 SGHVS and CDR2 FQNEAQ. V was shortened by 4 bases and J by 2 bases, with 16 bases between the two germline ends. The CDR3 runs to 16 residues. CDR3 protein: CASSSRGEGDTDTQYF. CDR3 coding DNA: TGTGCCAGCAGCTCCAGGGGGGAGGGGGACACAGATACGCAGTATTTT.

The chain employs TRBV5-5 and TRBJ1-1; tentative D call: TRBD1 (6 bases). Germline values: CDR1 SGHKS, CDR2 YYEKEE (reference sequence). CDR3 length equals 13 residues. Deletions cut 5 bases from V and 3 bases from J, with 11 bases between. The CDR3 here is CASSVQGDTEAFF. In DNA form, the CDR3 reads TGTGCCAGCAGTGTACAGGGCGACACTGAAGCTTTCTTT.

The chain joins TRBV4-3 to TRBJ1-4; TRBD1 might be the D (6 bases). Trimming pared 4 bases from V and 5 bases from J, leaving 14 bases between. Germline lookup yields CDR1 LGHNA and CDR2 YSLEER. This CDR3 spans 15 amino acids. The CDR3 coding sequence is TGCGCCAGCAGCCGGAACCGGGACATAAATGAAAAACTGTTTTTT. It codes for CASSRNRDINEKLFF.

This chain uses TRBV28 with TRBJ2-7, with D unresolved. Germline assignment: CDR1 MDHEN and CDR2 SYDVKM. V shed 5 bases and J shed 7 bases, with 9 bases lying between them. CDR3 size: 11 residues. CDR3 sequence reads: CASSDPREQYF. The CDR3 DNA reads TGTGCCAGCAGTGACCCGAGGGAGCAGTACTTC.